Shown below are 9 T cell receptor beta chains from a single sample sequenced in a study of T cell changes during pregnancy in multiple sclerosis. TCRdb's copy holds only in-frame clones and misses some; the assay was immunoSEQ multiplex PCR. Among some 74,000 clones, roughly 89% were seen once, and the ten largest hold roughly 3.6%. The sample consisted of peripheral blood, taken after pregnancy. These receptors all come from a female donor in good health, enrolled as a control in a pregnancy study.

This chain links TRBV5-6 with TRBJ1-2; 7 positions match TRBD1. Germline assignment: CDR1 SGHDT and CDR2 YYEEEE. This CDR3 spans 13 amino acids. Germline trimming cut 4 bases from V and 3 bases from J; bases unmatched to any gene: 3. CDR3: CASSVDRDYGYTF. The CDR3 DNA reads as TGTGCCAGCAGCGTTGACAGGGACTATGGCTACACCTTC.

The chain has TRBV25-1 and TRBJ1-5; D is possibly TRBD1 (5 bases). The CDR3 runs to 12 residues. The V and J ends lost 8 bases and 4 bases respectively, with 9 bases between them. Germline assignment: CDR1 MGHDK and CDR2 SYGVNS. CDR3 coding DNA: TGTGCCAGCGCTGACAGTAATCAGCCCCAGCATTTT. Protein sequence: CASADSNQPQHF.

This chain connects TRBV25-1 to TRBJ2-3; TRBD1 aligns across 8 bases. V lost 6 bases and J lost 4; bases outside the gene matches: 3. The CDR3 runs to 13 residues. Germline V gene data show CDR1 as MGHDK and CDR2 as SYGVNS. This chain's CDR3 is CASSLQGADTQYF. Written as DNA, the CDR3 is TGTGCCAGCAGCCTACAGGGGGCAGATACGCAGTATTTT.

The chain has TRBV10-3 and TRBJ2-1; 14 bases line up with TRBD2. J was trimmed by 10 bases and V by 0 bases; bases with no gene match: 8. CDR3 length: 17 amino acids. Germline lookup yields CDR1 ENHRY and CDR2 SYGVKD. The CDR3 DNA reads TGTGCCATCAGTGAGTCTAGGCGACTAGCGGGGGGGGCGGAGCAGTTCTTC. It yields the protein CAISESRRLAGGAEQFF.

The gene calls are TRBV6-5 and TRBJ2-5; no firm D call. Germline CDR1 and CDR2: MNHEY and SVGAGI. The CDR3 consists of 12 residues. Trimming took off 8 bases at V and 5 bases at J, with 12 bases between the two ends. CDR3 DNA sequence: TGTGCCAGCCGAGTTGGAGAGGAGACCCAGTACTTC. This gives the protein CASRVGEETQYF.

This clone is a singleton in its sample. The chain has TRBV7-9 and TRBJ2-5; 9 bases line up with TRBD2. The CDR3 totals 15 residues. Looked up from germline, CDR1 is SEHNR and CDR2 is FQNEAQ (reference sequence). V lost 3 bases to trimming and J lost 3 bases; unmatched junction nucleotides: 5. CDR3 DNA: TGTGCCAGCAGCTTGATTGCTAGCGGGAAAGAGACCCAGTACTTC. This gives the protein CASSLIASGKETQYF.

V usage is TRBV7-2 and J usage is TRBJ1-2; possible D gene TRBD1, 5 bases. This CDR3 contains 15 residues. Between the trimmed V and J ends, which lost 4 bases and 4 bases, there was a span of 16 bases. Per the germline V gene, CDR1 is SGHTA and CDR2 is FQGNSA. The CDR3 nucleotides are TGTGCCAGCAGCTCTAACCGACAGTCTAGCTATGGCTACACCTTC. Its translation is CASSSNRQSSYGYTF. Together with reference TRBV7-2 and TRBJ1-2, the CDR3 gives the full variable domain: GAGVSQSPSNKVTEKGKDVELRCDPISGHTALYWYRQSLGQGLEFLIYFQGNSAPDKSGLPSDRFSAERTGGSVSTLTIQRTQQEDSAVYLCASSSNRQSSYGYTFGSGTRLTVV.

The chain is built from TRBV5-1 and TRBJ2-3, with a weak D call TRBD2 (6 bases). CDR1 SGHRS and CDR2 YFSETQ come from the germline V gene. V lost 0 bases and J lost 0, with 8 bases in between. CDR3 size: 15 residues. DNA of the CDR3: TGCGCCAGCAGCTTGGGGCTAGCGAGCACAGATACGCAGTATTTT. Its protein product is CASSLGLASTDTQYF.

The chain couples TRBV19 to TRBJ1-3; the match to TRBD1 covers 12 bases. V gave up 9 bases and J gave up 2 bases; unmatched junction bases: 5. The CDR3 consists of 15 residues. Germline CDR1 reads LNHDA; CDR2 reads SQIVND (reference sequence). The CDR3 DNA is TGTGCCAGCCGGGACAGGGGGCCGCCTGGAAACACCATATATTTT. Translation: CASRDRGPPGNTIYF.